These T cell receptor beta chains were read from a single sample in a study of human T cells and chemical hapten exposure. From the RACE reads, TCRdb called clonotypes with MiXCR, one entry per CDR3 protein. Among 190,000 or so distinct CDR3 sequences listed, around 25% were seen once. Sequenced material: whole blood, taken in connection with sensitization to the hapten diphenylcyclopropenone (DPC). These receptors all stem from a woman in her 40s with alopecia areata. Some clones in this sample may be carry-over from other donors' samples. CDR3s include the opening cysteine and the closing phenylalanine or tryptophan. A D gene is named only where the DNA matches it firmly. Clone size is given for some rows only: seen once, a few or many times, or a class if the clone is expanded.

V	J	size	D	CDR3	DNA
TRBV7-2	TRBJ2-7	NA	NA	CASSWGDSYEQYF	TGTGCCAGCTCTTGGGGGGACAGCTACGAGCAGTACTTC
TRBV12-3/TRBV12-4	TRBJ1-1	NA	NA	CASSHTTTNTEAFF	TGTGCCAGCAGCCATACTACAACGAACACTGAAGCTTTCTTT
TRBV7-8	TRBJ2-1	many	TRBD1	CASSTRQGSSYNEQFF	TGTGCCAGCAGCACTAGACAGGGGAGCTCCTACAATGAGCAGTTCTTC
TRBV6-2/TRBV6-3	TRBJ2-7	NA	TRBD1	CASSRTGYEQYF	TGTGCCAGCAGTCGGACAGGGTACGAGCAGTACTTC
TRBV29-1	TRBJ2-1	NA	NA	CSVRPGNMGNEQFF	TGCAGCGTTCGGCCGGGAAATATGGGTAATGAGCAGTTCTTC
TRBV7-2	TRBJ2-4	NA	TRBD2	CASAGGGLSKNIQYF	TGTGCCAGCGCCGGCGGGGGGCTTTCCAAAAACATTCAGTACTTC
TRBV6-6	TRBJ2-3	few	NA	CASSYSSRGRPGTDTQYF	TGTGCCAGCAGTTACTCGAGTAGGGGCCGCCCAGGCACAGATACGCAGTATTTT
TRBV28	TRBJ1-1	NA	NA	CASSLSEGRAEAFF	TGTGCCAGCAGTTTATCGGAGGGGAGAGCTGAAGCTTTCTTT
TRBV29-1	TRBJ1-2	NA	NA	CSVDTPNYGYTF	TGCAGCGTTGATACACCCAACTATGGCTACACCTTC
TRBV6-5	TRBJ2-1	few	NA	CASSLTLGTAYNEQFF	TGTGCCAGCAGTTTGACTCTCGGGACGGCGTACAATGAGCAGTTCTTC
TRBV6-2/TRBV6-3	TRBJ2-7	NA	NA	CASSYSEVRDEQYF	TGTGCCAGCAGTTACTCGGAGGTCAGAGACGAGCAGTACTTC
TRBV20-1	TRBJ1-2	NA	NA	CSARDSGTLYGYTF	TGCAGTGCTAGAGATTCAGGGACCCTCTATGGCTACACCTTC
TRBV5-5	TRBJ2-2	NA	TRBD2	CASSLSGKAGELFF	TGTGCCAGCAGCTTGAGCGGGAAAGCCGGGGAGCTGTTTTTT
TRBV28	TRBJ2-1	NA	NA	CASLGQGGSYNEQFF	TGTGCCAGCCTAGGGCAGGGGGGGTCCTACAATGAGCAGTTCTTC
TRBV9	TRBJ1-6	few	NA	CASSVGGLNSPLHF	TGTGCCAGCAGCGTAGGAGGGCTCAATTCACCCCTCCACTTT
TRBV28	TRBJ2-7	few	TRBD1	CASSNRGSSYEQYF	TGTGCCAGCAGCAACAGGGGAAGCTCCTACGAGCAGTACTTC
TRBV29-1	TRBJ1-2	NA	NA	CSVVRESYGYTF	TGCAGCGTTGTCAGGGAGTCCTATGGCTACACCTTC
TRBV5-1	TRBJ2-4	NA	TRBD2	CASSLGVAGGRAKNIQYF	TGCGCCAGCAGCTTGGGGGTAGCGGGAGGACGAGCCAAAAACATTCAGTACTTC
TRBV20-1	TRBJ2-5	few	NA	CSARDSLSRETQYF	TGCAGTGCTAGAGACTCCCTAAGCAGAGAGACCCAGTACTTC
TRBV6-6	TRBJ2-7	NA	TRBD2	CASSSGRPYEQYF	TGTGCCAGCAGTAGCGGGAGGCCCTACGAGCAGTACTTC
TRBV20-1	TRBJ1-2	NA	TRBD1	CSARDQGGRNYGYTF	TGCAGTGCTAGAGATCAGGGGGGAAGAAACTATGGCTACACCTTC
TRBV9	TRBJ2-2	NA	NA	CASSVGDMASDTGELFF	TGTGCCAGCAGCGTAGGGGACATGGCGTCGGACACCGGGGAGCTGTTTTTT
TRBV9	TRBJ1-2	NA	TRBD1	CASSVRRQGAGGYTF	TGTGCCAGCAGCGTGAGAAGACAGGGGGCGGGTGGCTACACCTTC
TRBV24-1	TRBJ2-1	NA	TRBD2	CATSDFSGRGYNEQFF	TGTGCCACCAGTGATTTTAGCGGGAGAGGGTACAATGAGCAGTTCTTC
TRBV7-2	TRBJ2-7	few	NA	CASSLSAAYEQYF	TGTGCCAGCAGCTTATCTGCAGCCTACGAGCAGTACTTC
TRBV6-2/TRBV6-3	TRBJ2-7	NA	NA	CASSSPGRRYEQYF	TGTGCCAGCAGTTCCCCCGGACGGAGGTACGAGCAGTACTTC
TRBV7-2	TRBJ2-3	NA	NA	CASSSTPTDTQYF	TGTGCCAGCAGCTCCACCCCAACAGATACGCAGTATTTT
TRBV4-1	TRBJ2-3	NA	TRBD2	CASSQVTLVSGRSDTQYF	TGCGCCAGCAGCCAAGTTACGCTTGTAAGCGGGAGATCAGATACGCAGTATTTT
TRBV12-3/TRBV12-4	TRBJ1-1	few	NA	CASSSLQNTEAFF	TGTGCCAGCAGTTCACTTCAGAACACTGAAGCTTTCTTT
TRBV6-5	TRBJ2-2	few	NA	CASSYPNTGELFF	TGTGCCAGCAGTTACCCGAACACCGGGGAGCTGTTTTTT
TRBV5-1	TRBJ1-6	NA	TRBD1	CASSGRDSSYNSPLHF	TGCGCCAGCAGCGGCCGGGACAGCTCCTATAATTCACCCCTCCACTTT
TRBV6-5	TRBJ1-2	few	NA	CASTGRGFYGYTF	TGTGCCAGCACGGGGCGCGGATTTTATGGCTACACCTTC
TRBV28	TRBJ1-1	NA	NA	CASSLGGARGDTEAFF	TGTGCCAGCAGTTTAGGGGGCGCCCGTGGGGACACTGAAGCTTTCTTT
TRBV11-2	TRBJ2-1	NA	NA	CASSLGSLGAINEQFF	TGTGCCAGCAGCTTAGGCTCTCTAGGGGCAATCAATGAGCAGTTCTTC
TRBV7-6	TRBJ2-3	NA	NA	CASSQFGDTQYF	TGTGCCAGCAGCCAATTCGGAGATACGCAGTATTTT
TRBV25-1	TRBJ1-1	many	NA	CATARRYRDPYTEAFF	TGTGCCACCGCTCGTAGATACCGGGACCCATACACTGAAGCTTTCTTT
TRBV12-3/TRBV12-4	TRBJ2-7	NA	NA	CASSFGTQYEQYF	TGTGCCAGCAGTTTTGGGACCCAATACGAGCAGTACTTC
TRBV24-1	TRBJ2-1	few	TRBD1	CATSGQEQNEQFF	TGTGCCACAAGTGGACAGGAGCAGAATGAGCAGTTCTTC
TRBV24-1	TRBJ2-1	few	NA	CATSDPGRGYNEQFF	TGTGCCACCAGTGACCCTGGGAGGGGGTACAATGAGCAGTTCTTC